The clone carrying this T cell receptor beta chain appeared once. These data belong to a study of blood T cell repertoires in COVID-19. This table comes from immunoSEQ multiplex PCR, and its TCRdb copy is limited to in-frame clones, with some not included. The table lists approximately 86,000 clones, about 80% of them singletons. V was cut by 2 bases and J by 2 bases, with 7 bases left in between. The germline CDR1 and CDR2 sequences are SGDLS and YYNGEE. The CDR3 length is 13 residues. The source is a woman aged 70 to 79 with acute or convalescent COVID-19. The source material was peripheral blood. The chain joins TRBV9 to TRBJ2-5, with D tentatively TRBD1 (5 bases). This chain's CDR3 is CASSVDTQETQYF. The CDR3 DNA is TGTGCCAGCAGCGTGGACACACAAGAGACCCAGTACTTC.